These 21 T cell receptor beta chains came from one sample sequenced in a study of T-cell reconstitution after alpha-beta-depleted transplantation in children. Using unique molecular identifiers, the investigators prepared the TCRbeta library. TCRdb analysed the PCR reads with MiXCR anew, one entry per CDR3 protein. The data contain about 580,000 distinct CDR3 sequences, around 23% of them singletons. Sequenced material: PBMCs, mostly from graft donor cells, taken 360 days after TCRalphabeta/CD19-depleted stem cell transplant. The receptors here all came from a boy in the first two years of life who had a stem cell transplant for acute myeloid leukemia, so the T cells may come from the graft donor.

This clonotype has a handful of counts. V gene TRBV5-1 combines with J gene TRBJ2-7; D might be TRBD2 (6 bases). Trimming removed 4 bases at V and 3 bases at J, with 14 bases between. The length of the CDR3 is 14 residues. Germline loops: CDR1 SGHRS, CDR2 YFSETQ. Here the CDR3 DNA reads TGCGCCAGCAGCGGGGACTTGGGGGGCTACGAGCAGTACGTC. It specifies CASSGDLGGYEQYV.

DNA of the CDR3: TGCGCCAGCAGCTTGGCAGGGAGTTCCCGGGAGACCCAGTACTTC. Amino acids: CASSLAGSSRETQYF. The chain couples TRBV5-1 to TRBJ2-5; D possibly uses TRBD1 or TRBD2 (5 bases each). The CDR3 is made up of 15 amino acids. Germline loops: CDR1 SGHRS, CDR2 YFSETQ. With 0 bases removed from V and 5 bases from J, the gap between germline ends came to 14 bases.

V is TRBV7-2 and J is TRBJ2-5; 7 bases align to TRBD2. The CDR3 is 13 residues long. Germline CDR1 SGHTA, CDR2 FQGNSA. The junction had 12 bases not matched to a gene; V was cut back by 4 bases and J by 13 bases. CDR3 coding DNA: TGTGCCAGCAGCTCAGATGGAAGCGGGACGGGGTACTTC. It codes for CASSSDGSGTGYF.

This clonotype has ten or more counts. The V and J genes are TRBV12-3 or TRBV12-4 and TRBJ1-5, with no clear D. CDR3 length equals 14 residues. Trimming cost V 5 bases and J 0 bases, with 8 bases left between them. CDR3 sequence: CASSPIFSNQPQHF. CDR3 bases: TGTGCCAGCAGTCCGATCTTTAGCAATCAGCCCCAGCATTTT.

In this sample, this clonotype turned up a few times. V gene TRBV20-1 combines with J gene TRBJ2-5; TRBD2 aligns across 13 bases. This CDR3 is built from 17 residues. Germline CDR1 DFQATT, CDR2 SNEGSKA (reference sequence). Trimming removed 0 bases from V and 4 bases from J; junction bases left unmatched: 8. The CDR3 bases are TGCAGTGCTAGAGACCCCACTAGCGGGGGGGTTCGAGAGACCCAGTACTTC. It encodes CSARDPTSGGVRETQYF.

This clonotype occurred many times. J is TRBJ2-1 and V is TRBV9; a weak D match, TRBD2 (6 bases). Germline-derived CDR1 and CDR2 are SGDLS and YYNGEE. The CDR3 is 16 amino acids. Trimming took 0 bases from V and 6 from J, leaving 16 bases between them. DNA of the CDR3: TGTGCCAGCAGCGTAGTCTGGGGGGAAGAAATCAATGAGCAGTTCTTC. It codes for CASSVVWGEEINEQFF.

The chain employs TRBV6-5 and TRBJ2-1; 9 bases are a match to TRBD2. The CDR3 sequence is 15 residues long. Germline assignment: CDR1 MNHEY and CDR2 SVGAGI. The ends lost 6 bases at V and 7 bases at J; junction bases unmatched: 10. CDR3 DNA sequence: TGTGCCAGCAGCTATGCCCTAGCGGGGATGAATGAGCAGTTCTTC. Translating gives CASSYALAGMNEQFF.

The chain combines TRBV28 with TRBJ2-5, with 7 nucleotides matching TRBD1. CDR3 length: 14 residues. Per germline, CDR1 MDHEN and CDR2 SYDVKM. The V gene end was trimmed by 6 bases and the J gene end by 7 bases; junction bases not matched to a gene: 11. CDR3 DNA sequence: TGTGCCAGCAGGACCCTCGGACAGGCAGGGACCCAGTACTTC. Translation gives CASRTLGQAGTQYF.

This sequence joins TRBV6-1 and TRBJ1-6, with D perhaps matching TRBD1 (6 bases). This CDR3 spans 16 amino acids. V was clipped by 8 bases and J by 14 bases, with 28 bases between them. Germline CDR1 is MNHNS and CDR2 is SASEGT. The CDR3 coding sequence is TGTGCCAGCGAAGTGAAAAAGGGGGGGGGGTTAAGATCCCTCCACTTT. Translated: CASEVKKGGGLRSLHF.

This clonotype was counted at least ten times. This sequence joins TRBV28 and TRBJ2-5, with 8 bases fitting TRBD1. CDR3 size: 15 residues. Germline trimming cut 3 bases from V and 4 bases from J; bases unmatched to any gene: 7. Germline V lookup: CDR1 MDHEN, CDR2 SYDVKM. CDR3 sequence: CASSFRTGLGETQYF. The DNA of the CDR3 is TGTGCCAGCAGTTTTCGGACAGGGTTGGGAGAGACCCAGTACTTC.

This clonotype has only a few counts. The rearrangement links TRBV20-1 to TRBJ2-1, with D perhaps given as TRBD1 or TRBD2 (5 bases each). Trimming left V 1 base short and J 0 bases short, with 7 bases between. This CDR3 contains 14 residues. Germline loops: CDR1 DFQATT, CDR2 SNEGSKA (reference sequence). The CDR3 is CSARGGNSYNEQFF. The CDR3 nucleotides read TGCAGTGCTAGAGGGGGGAACTCCTACAATGAGCAGTTCTTC.

This clonotype was seen repeatedly, ten times or more. The chain couples TRBV29-1 to TRBJ1-1, with D uncertain. Deletions cut 6 bases from V and 1 base from J, with 12 bases between. The CDR3 spans 13 residues. Germline V gene sequence: CDR1 SQVTM, CDR2 ANQGSEA. CDR3 coding DNA: TGCAGCGTCGCCGTCGGAGGGAACACTGAAGCTTTCTTT. Amino acid sequence: CSVAVGGNTEAFF.

This clonotype was counted between two and nine times. The chain couples TRBV9 to TRBJ2-1, with no clear D. CDR1 is SGDLS, CDR2 YYNGEE, per germline. Trimming pared 0 bases from V and 4 bases from J, leaving 14 bases between. This CDR3 region has 16 residues. The CDR3 nucleotides are TGTGCCAGCAGCGTAGTTGACAACACGGCTTACAATGAGCAGTTCTTC. This sequence encodes CASSVVDNTAYNEQFF.

This clonotype showed up many times. The V call is TRBV20-1, the J call TRBJ1-1; the D is unclear. Trimming stripped 3 bases from V and 2 bases from J, with 25 bases between. CDR3 length: 18 amino acids. CDR1 and CDR2 (germline): DFQATT, SNEGSKA (reference sequence). CDR3 amino acids: CSASALGSPKPRNTEAFF. The CDR3 region has the DNA TGCAGTGCTAGTGCACTAGGTTCCCCAAAGCCTCGCAACACTGAAGCTTTCTTT.

Only a few counts were recorded for this clonotype. The chain combines TRBV29-1 with TRBJ1-2; D unclear. The CDR3 covers 12 residues. V was trimmed by 2 bases and J by 8 bases, leaving 12 bases between them. In germline, CDR1 is SQVTM, CDR2 ANQGSEA. The CDR3 loop is CSVELQSRGYTF. For the CDR3, the DNA is TGCAGCGTTGAATTACAGAGTCGAGGCTACACCTTC.

Only a few counts were recorded for this clonotype. The chain is built from TRBV9 and TRBJ1-1, with D possibly being TRBD1 (6 bases). The germline V and J ends were trimmed by 1 base and 10 bases, with 11 bases remaining between them. Germline CDR1 and CDR2: SGDLS and YYNGEE. This CDR3 comprises 12 residues. CDR3 amino acids: CASSVWGGGAFF. The CDR3 nucleotides read TGTGCCAGCAGCGTATGGGGAGGGGGAGCTTTCTTT. Complete variable domain (other parts from reference TRBV9 and TRBJ1-1): DSGVTQTPKHLITATGQRVTLRCSPRSGDLSVYWYQQSLDQGLQFLIQYYNGEERAKGNILERFSAQQFPDLHSELNLSSLELGDSALYFCASSVWGGGAFFGQGTRLTVV.

This chain joins TRBV4-3 and TRBJ2-6; D call uncertain. The CDR3 has 16 amino acids. V gave up 6 bases and J gave up 4 bases, with 16 bases separating them. Germline V CDR1 and CDR2: LGHNA, YSLEER. The CDR3 region is CASSQSHSAGANVLTF. CDR3 nucleotide sequence: TGCGCCAGCAGTCAAAGCCACAGTGCCGGGGCCAACGTCCTGACTTTC.

J is TRBJ1-1 and V is TRBV6-1; 7 nucleotides line up with TRBD1. V was pared by 7 bases and J by 2 bases, with 7 bases of the junction left unmatched. Per the germline V gene, CDR1 is MNHNS and CDR2 is SASEGT. The CDR3 loop spans 14 amino acids. CDR3 residues: CASTAWTGNTEAFF. In DNA, the CDR3 is TGTGCCAGCACCGCATGGACAGGTAACACTGAAGCTTTCTTT.

The sample holds a few counts of this clonotype. V is TRBV20-1 and J is TRBJ1-2; D gene ambiguous. This CDR3 contains 13 residues. CDR1 is DFQATT and CDR2 is SNEGSKA in the germline V gene (reference sequence). V lost 5 bases to trimming and J lost 4 bases, with 14 bases between them. CDR3 protein: CSALPRLGYGYTF. Here the CDR3 DNA reads TGCAGTGCTCTACCGAGGCTTGGCTATGGCTACACCTTC.

The genes are TRBV29-1 and TRBJ1-5, with TRBD1 matching 8 bases. CDR1 and CDR2 from the germline V gene are SQVTM and ANQGSEA. Trimming at V came to 4 bases and at J to 4 bases, leaving 0 bases not matched to a gene. The CDR3 length is 12 residues. CDR3 region: CSVGQGNQPQHF. In nucleotides, the CDR3 is TGCAGCGTTGGACAGGGGAATCAGCCCCAGCATTTT.

This clonotype was seen repeatedly, ten times or more. The chain recombines TRBV27 with TRBJ1-1; D gene uncertain. V dropped 6 bases and J dropped 0 bases, with 8 bases sitting between them. This CDR3 comprises 13 residues. CDR1 is MNHEY and CDR2 is SMNVEV in the germline V gene (reference sequence). Here the CDR3 DNA reads TGTGCCAGCAGGCGGACGTTGAACACTGAAGCTTTCTTT. Residues: CASRRTLNTEAFF.